This passage covers 30 T cell receptor beta chains from one sample sequenced in a study of lymphopenia after photon versus proton radiotherapy. This table comes from immunoSEQ multiplex PCR, and its TCRdb copy is limited to in-frame clones, with some not included. The sample contains almost 25,000 clones, nearly 85% of which appear only once. The starting material was peripheral blood, obtained from a patient treated with proton-based radiotherapy. The origin of the receptors is a woman in her sixties or seventies with pancreatic cancer.

The chain recombines TRBV29-1 with TRBJ1-3; D remains ambiguous. The CDR3 has 14 residues. With 6 bases removed from V and 0 bases from J, the gap between germline ends came to 12 bases. The germline V gene has CDR1 SQVTM and CDR2 ANQGSEA. The CDR3 coding sequence is TGCAGCGTGGCAGATGTAACCTCTGGAAACACCATATATTTT. It is translated as CSVADVTSGNTIYF.

The DNA of the CDR3 is TGTGCCACCAGACAGTCTTTGGTCTACGAGCAGTACTTC. It yields the protein CATRQSLVYEQYF. The chain combines TRBV2 with TRBJ2-7; D might be TRBD1 (5 bases). There are 13 residues in the CDR3. Germline V lookup: CDR1 SNHLY, CDR2 FYNNEI. V was cut by 10 bases and J by 3 bases, with 16 bases left in between.

This rearrangement joins TRBV4-3 to TRBJ2-3; 13 bases map to TRBD2. CDR3 length equals 16 residues. V shed 3 bases and J 2 bases; nucleotides not matched to a gene: 2. The germline gives CDR1 LGHNA, CDR2 YSLEER. CDR3 region: CASSQGTSGNTDTQYF. The CDR3 coding sequence is TGCGCCAGCAGCCAGGGGACTAGCGGGAACACAGATACGCAGTATTTT.

There are a few counts of this clone. The rearrangement links TRBV7-2 to TRBJ2-7; 9 nucleotides agree with TRBD2. Trimming took 5 bases from V and 1 from J; bases not matched to a gene: 6. The length of the CDR3 is 15 residues. CDR1 and CDR2 from the germline V gene are SGHTA and FQGNSA. The CDR3 reads CASSLGLAPSYEQYF. The CDR3 DNA reads as TGTGCCAGCAGCCTGGGACTAGCCCCTTCCTACGAGCAGTACTTC.

V gene TRBV19 combines with J gene TRBJ1-1; D might be TRBD1 (5 bases). The V end was cut by 8 bases, the J end by 1 base, with 14 bases between. The CDR3 extends over 14 amino acids. Germline V gene sequence: CDR1 LNHDA, CDR2 SQIVND (reference sequence). CDR3 protein: CASYWGGTNTEAFF. CDR3 bases: TGTGCCAGTTACTGGGGAGGGACGAACACTGAAGCTTTCTTT.

This clone was seen once. J is TRBJ2-7 and V is TRBV28; weak D call: TRBD2 (5 bases). The CDR3 is made up of 14 amino acids. Germline V gives CDR1 MDHEN, CDR2 SYDVKM. V was clipped by 1 base and J by 2 bases, with 9 bases between them. The CDR3 is CASSLLGVAYEQYF. The CDR3, as DNA: TGTGCCAGCAGTTTATTGGGAGTGGCCTACGAGCAGTACTTC.

This clone came up a few times. The chain combines TRBV7-2 with TRBJ1-1; D may be TRBD1 (6 bases). CDR3 length equals 14 residues. Between the trimmed V and J ends, which lost 4 bases and 7 bases, there was a span of 16 bases. CDR1 is SGHTA, CDR2 FQGNSA, per germline. CDR3 amino acids: CASSSRWSGDEAFF. The CDR3 DNA reads TGTGCCAGCAGCTCCAGGTGGTCAGGGGATGAAGCTTTCTTT.

The chain has TRBV2 and TRBJ2-1; TRBD2 agrees at 13 bases. Germline CDR1 and CDR2: SNHLY and FYNNEI. The CDR3 is 16 amino acids. V gave up 7 bases and J gave up 5 bases; unmatched junction bases: 8. CDR3 residues: CASKSGLAGPNNEQFF. CDR3 DNA: TGTGCCAGCAAATCGGGACTAGCGGGGCCCAACAATGAGCAGTTCTTC.

The table lists this clone with a count of one. The chain couples TRBV10-3 to TRBJ1-1, with 9 bases fitting TRBD1. Germline trimming cut 5 bases from V and 2 bases from J; bases unmatched to any gene: 9. Germline V gene sequence: CDR1 ENHRY, CDR2 SYGVKD. The CDR3 consists of 16 residues. CDR3 amino acids: CAISKGGTGGNTEAFF. The CDR3 DNA is TGTGCCATCAGTAAAGGGGGCACAGGGGGCAACACTGAAGCTTTCTTT.

The J gene is TRBJ1-2, the V gene TRBV6-6; D might be TRBD1 (6 bases). The CDR3 consists of 14 residues. Germline CDR1 reads MNHNY; CDR2 reads SVGAGI (reference sequence). With 7 bases removed from V and 8 bases from J, the gap between germline ends came to 20 bases. The CDR3 DNA reads TGTGCCAGCAATCAAATCGGGGGGACACAGGGCTACACCTTC. Translated: CASNQIGGTQGYTF.

The chain employs TRBV19 and TRBJ2-7; 12 positions agree with TRBD1. The CDR3 totals 15 residues. Germline CDR1 is LNHDA and CDR2 is SQIVND (reference sequence). The J segment lost 6 bases and the V segment lost 1 base, leaving 4 bases of the junction unmatched. CDR3 nucleotide sequence: TGTGCCAGTAGTATAGCGGGACAGGGGGCCATCGAGCAGTACTTC. Its protein is CASSIAGQGAIEQYF. Using reference TRBV19 and TRBJ2-7 for the parts outside the CDR3, the full variable domain is DGGITQSPKYLFRKEGQNVTLSCEQNLNHDAMYWYRQDPGQGLRLIYYSQIVNDFQKGDIAEGYSVSREKKESFPLTVTSAQKNPTAFYLCASSIAGQGAIEQYFGPGTRLTVT.

The chain has TRBV11-3 and TRBJ2-1; TRBD2 matches at 12 bases. With 8 bases clipped from V and 10 bases from J, the junction kept 12 bases outside the gene matches. The CDR3 has 15 residues. Looked up from germline, CDR1 is SGHNT and CDR2 is YENEEA. CDR3 sequence reads: CASGALAGGLGEQFF. The CDR3, as DNA: TGTGCCAGCGGGGCGCTAGCGGGAGGGCTGGGGGAGCAGTTCTTC.

The chain uses TRBV7-2 and TRBJ2-2; 9 nucleotides line up with TRBD1. Germline CDR1 and CDR2: SGHTA and FQGNSA. With V trimmed by 5 bases and J by 7 bases, 5 bases remained unmatched. The CDR3 is made up of 14 amino acids. The CDR3 protein is CASSPWTGDGELFF. The CDR3 bases are TGTGCCAGCAGCCCATGGACAGGGGACGGGGAGCTGTTTTTT.

This rearrangement joins TRBV18 to TRBJ2-7; D remains unclear. Germline V gene lookup returns CDR1 KGHSH and CDR2 LQKENI. There are 13 residues in the CDR3. V was pared by 3 bases and J by 4 bases, with 10 bases between. This CDR3 is CASSPTSGYEQYF. Written as DNA, the CDR3 is TGTGCCAGCTCACCTACATCCGGATACGAGCAGTACTTC.

The gene calls are TRBV30 and TRBJ2-1, with 16 bases lining up with TRBD2. The CDR3 runs to 18 residues. CDR1 and CDR2 from the germline V gene are GTSNPN and SVGIG (reference sequence). V lost 4 bases to trimming and J lost 3 bases; unmatched junction nucleotides: 9. The CDR3 loop is CAWNVGTSGRAYYNEQFF. The DNA of the CDR3 is TGTGCCTGGAACGTTGGGACTAGCGGGAGGGCCTACTACAATGAGCAGTTCTTC. Drawing the rest from reference TRBV30 and TRBJ2-1, the complete variable domain is SQTIHQWPATLVQPVGSPLSLECTVEGTSNPNLYWYRQAAGRGLQLLFYSVGIGQISSEVPQNLSASRPQDRQFILSSKKLLLSDSGFYLCAWNVGTSGRAYYNEQFFGPGTRLTVL.

There are a few counts of this clone. V and J are TRBV4-3 and TRBJ1-1; D not resolved. Germline values: CDR1 LGHNA, CDR2 YSLEER. Deletions cut 0 bases from V and 4 bases from J, with 12 bases between. This CDR3 has 15 residues. The CDR3 here is CASSQDGVGGTEAFF. The CDR3 DNA reads TGCGCCAGCAGCCAAGATGGCGTCGGAGGCACTGAAGCTTTCTTT.

This rearrangement joins TRBV28 to TRBJ2-7; 10 nucleotides align to TRBD2. Germline V gene data show CDR1 as MDHEN and CDR2 as SYDVKM. The CDR3 spans 14 residues. Trimming cost V 7 bases and J 6 bases; bases outside gene matches: 9. The CDR3 sequence: CASNGGTSESEQYF. CDR3 coding DNA: TGTGCCAGCAATGGCGGGACTAGCGAAAGCGAGCAGTACTTC. Looking up the rest from reference TRBV28 and TRBJ2-7 gives the full variable domain: DVKVTQSSRYLVKRTGEKVFLECVQDMDHENMFWYRQDPGLGLRLIYFSYDVKMKEKGDIPEGYSVSREKKERFSLILESASTNQTSMYLCASNGGTSESEQYFGPGTRLTVT.

This clone was observed a single time. V and J are TRBV30 and TRBJ1-1; no reliable D call. Trimming removed 0 bases at V and 2 bases at J, with 7 bases between. CDR1 GTSNPN and CDR2 SVGIG come from the germline V gene (reference sequence). The CDR3 extends over 13 amino acids. The CDR3 DNA is TGTGCCTGGAGTGTACTTAGAAACACTGAAGCTTTCTTT. Its translation is CAWSVLRNTEAFF.

This rearrangement joins TRBV5-6 to TRBJ2-5; D ambiguous. CDR3 length: 14 amino acids. Trimming cost V 4 bases and J 4 bases, with 14 bases left between them. CDR1 and CDR2 from the germline V gene are SGHDT and YYEEEE. Here the CDR3 reads CASSPRTVSETQYF. The CDR3 coding sequence is TGTGCCAGCAGCCCAAGGACGGTCTCAGAGACCCAGTACTTC.

The V call is TRBV5-6, the J call TRBJ1-3, with D uncertain. The CDR3 runs to 14 residues. Germline CDR1 and CDR2: SGHDT and YYEEEE. Trimming took off 1 base at V and 0 bases at J, with 5 bases between the two ends. As DNA, the CDR3 is TGTGCCAGCAGCTTGATGCCCTCTGGAAACACCATATATTTT. Translating gives CASSLMPSGNTIYF.

The chain has TRBV28 and TRBJ2-7; 9 bases align to TRBD1. J gave up 5 bases and V 5 bases, and 10 bases lay outside the gene matches. CDR1 and CDR2 (germline): MDHEN, SYDVKM. The CDR3 length is 15 residues. CDR3 amino acids: CASSPGQGNRHEQYF. The CDR3 region has the DNA TGTGCCAGCAGTCCGGGACAGGGAAATAGGCACGAGCAGTACTTC.

The genes are TRBV5-1 and TRBJ2-1; 12 bases align to TRBD2. The V and J ends lost 3 bases and 6 bases, in that order; junction bases with no gene match: 4. The germline CDR1 and CDR2 sequences are SGHRS and YFSETQ. This CDR3 has 15 amino acids. The CDR3 region is CASSSGLAGGNEQFF. Here the CDR3 DNA reads TGCGCCAGCAGCTCGGGACTAGCGGGTGGCAATGAGCAGTTCTTC.

For the CDR3, the DNA is TGCGCCAGCAGCGGGAGACGGGACAGGGGGAAGTACGAGCAGTACTTC. Its protein is CASSGRRDRGKYEQYF. This rearrangement joins TRBV5-1 to TRBJ2-7; TRBD1 matches 11 bases. Germline trimming cut 4 bases from V and 4 bases from J; bases unmatched to any gene: 10. CDR3 length: 16 residues. The germline CDR1 and CDR2 sequences are SGHRS and YFSETQ.

The rearrangement joins TRBV9 to TRBJ1-1; 8 nucleotides agree with TRBD1. Germline CDR1 reads SGDLS; CDR2 reads YYNGEE. This CDR3 comprises 16 residues. Trimming cost V 0 bases and J 3 bases; bases outside gene matches: 7. CDR3 nucleotides: TGTGCCAGCAGCGTAGGCCCCACAGGGGGGCACACTGAAGCTTTCTTT. Its protein is CASSVGPTGGHTEAFF.

The chain links TRBV5-4 to TRBJ2-6, with unresolved D. Trimming took 2 bases from V and 8 from J, leaving 8 bases between them. Germline CDR1 SGHNT, CDR2 YYREEE (reference sequence). CDR3 length equals 13 residues. For the CDR3, the DNA is TGTGCCAGCAGCTTAGGCGTCTCCAACGTCCTGACTTTC. Translating it yields CASSLGVSNVLTF.

In its sample, this clone was seen once. The chain recombines TRBV30 with TRBJ2-7, with D perhaps matching TRBD1 or TRBD2 (5 bases each). CDR3 length: 16 residues. V gave up 0 bases and J gave up 0 bases, with 15 bases separating them. Germline assignment: CDR1 GTSNPN and CDR2 SVGIG (reference sequence). CDR3 region: CAWSVKGRGDSYEQYF. The CDR3 DNA reads as TGTGCCTGGAGTGTGAAGGGGAGAGGGGACTCCTACGAGCAGTACTTC. Full variable domain (remainder filled in from reference TRBV30 and TRBJ2-7): SQTIHQWPATLVQPVGSPLSLECTVEGTSNPNLYWYRQAAGRGLQLLFYSVGIGQISSEVPQNLSASRPQDRQFILSSKKLLLSDSGFYLCAWSVKGRGDSYEQYFGPGTRLTVT.

This clone has just a few counts. The chain combines TRBV9 with TRBJ2-7, with 7 bases fitting TRBD1. Germline loops: CDR1 SGDLS, CDR2 YYNGEE. The CDR3 length is 16 residues. J gave up 2 bases and V 4 bases, and 12 bases lay outside the gene matches. CDR3 bases: TGTGCCAGCAGCCAAGAATGGACAGGCTTACCCTACGAGCAGTACTTC. Translated, it gives CASSQEWTGLPYEQYF.

The V call is TRBV7-9, the J call TRBJ1-5; D is unclear. Germline values: CDR1 SEHNR, CDR2 FQNEAQ (reference sequence). This CDR3 contains 14 residues. With 2 bases removed from V and 4 bases from J, the gap between germline ends came to 9 bases. CDR3 sequence reads: CASSLSDGNQPQHF. The CDR3 DNA follows: TGTGCCAGCAGCTTAAGTGACGGGAATCAGCCCCAGCATTTT.

The chain joins TRBV18 to TRBJ2-5; TRBD1 matches at 7 bases. The DNA end is a closer match to TRBJ2-7, so the J assignment may be wrong. Germline CDR1 and CDR2: KGHSH and LQKENI. The CDR3 totals 15 residues. The CDR3 spells CASSPRQGPSYEQYF. CDR3 sequence (DNA): TGTGCCAGCTCACCCCGACAGGGCCCGTCCTACGAGCAGTACTTC.

As regards this clone: This CDR3 is also generated by other DNA sequences in the sample. The chain employs TRBV29-1 and TRBJ2-1; maybe TRBD2 (6 bases). Trimming stripped 0 bases from V and 1 base from J, with 19 bases between. Germline CDR1 is SQVTM and CDR2 is ANQGSEA. This CDR3 comprises 18 residues. CDR3 protein: CSVEDPQGLASSYNEQFF. The DNA for the CDR3 is TGCAGCGTTGAAGATCCCCAGGGCCTAGCGTCATCCTACAATGAGCAGTTCTTC.